This T cell receptor beta chain originates from a study of cytomegalovirus exposure and HLA in healthy donors. This clone appeared a single time. The germline V gene has CDR1 SGHAT and CDR2 FQNNGV. Trimming pared 4 bases from V and 3 bases from J, leaving 18 bases between. This CDR3 region has 16 residues. The data were produced by immunoSEQ multiplex PCR, yet TCRdb's version contains in-frame clones alone and is incomplete. Of over 110,000 clones listed, around nine tenths are singletons. The sequence was obtained from a man aged 18 to 30 in good health and CMV-seropositive. The sample consisted of PBMCs. The chain uses TRBV11-2 and TRBJ2-5, with D unresolved. The CDR3 DNA follows: TGTGCCAGCAGCTCTTTCAACGAGCGCCGGAAAGAGACCCAGTACTTC. Amino acids: CASSSFNERRKETQYF.